This T cell receptor (beta chain) was retrieved from a study of T cells in localized non-small cell lung cancer. Assay: immunoSEQ multiplex PCR; the TCRdb copy retains only in-frame clones and omits some. This table holds approximately 47,000 clones, roughly 86% found once. Findings and caveats of the study: Clonality peaked in uninvolved adjacent lung rather than tumor.

Germline V CDR1 and CDR2: MNHNS, SASEGT. Between the trimmed V and J ends, which lost 7 bases and 3 bases, there was a span of 6 bases. The CDR3 has 11 residues. Turning to this clone: Antigen: not known.

V and J are TRBV6-1 and TRBJ1-1; D ambiguous. The sequence was collected from a man aged 40 to 75 with stage II lung adenocarcinoma. The input for sequencing was PBMCs, taken before any cancer treatment. The CDR3 protein is CASKTDTEAFF. CDR3 nucleotide sequence: TGTGCCAGCAAAACTGACACTGAAGCTTTCTTT.